The sequence of this T cell receptor (beta chain) was determined in a study of cytomegalovirus exposure and HLA in healthy donors. The germline gives CDR1 SNHLY, CDR2 FYNNEI. V was pared by 9 bases and J by 0 bases, with 13 bases between. The CDR3 totals 14 residues. Notes on this clone: Antigen specificity is unknown.

Study findings and constraints: Most sequenced TCRs were rare (though some public TCRs occurred in many donors). Cytomegalovirus status was reportedly diagnosed by the classifier with high specificity and sensitivity.

The study drew the donors from its approximately 120-subject validation cohort, separate from the roughly 700-subject first cohort. TCRdb's copy holds only in-frame clones and misses some; the assay was immunoSEQ multiplex PCR. The table shows about 330,000 clones, with 75% to 90% occurring only once. V and J are TRBV2 and TRBJ2-3; tentative D call: TRBD2 (6 bases). The receptor's source is a young woman in good health and CMV-seronegative. Sequenced input: PBMCs. CDR3: CARTREASTDTQYF. The CDR3 region has the DNA TGTGCCAGGACTAGGGAAGCCAGCACAGATACGCAGTATTTT.